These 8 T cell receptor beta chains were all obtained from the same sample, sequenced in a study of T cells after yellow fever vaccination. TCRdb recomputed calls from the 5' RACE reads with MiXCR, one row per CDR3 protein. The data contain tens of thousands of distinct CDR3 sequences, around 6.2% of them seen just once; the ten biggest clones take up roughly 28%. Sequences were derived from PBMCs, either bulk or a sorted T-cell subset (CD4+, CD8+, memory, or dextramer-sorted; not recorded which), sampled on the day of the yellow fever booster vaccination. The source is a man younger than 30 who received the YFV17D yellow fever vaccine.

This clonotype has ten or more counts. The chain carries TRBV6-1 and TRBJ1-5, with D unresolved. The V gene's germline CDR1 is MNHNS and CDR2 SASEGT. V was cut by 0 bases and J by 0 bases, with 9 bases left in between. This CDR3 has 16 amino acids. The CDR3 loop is CASSEAPVYSNQPQHF. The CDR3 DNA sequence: TGTGCCAGCAGTGAAGCCCCGGTGTATAGCAATCAGCCCCAGCATTTT.

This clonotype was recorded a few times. CDR3 in DNA: TGCGCCAGCAGCCCAGAGGAAAAGACTAGCGGGGTCTACGAGCAGTACTTC. Its translation: CASSPEEKTSGVYEQYF. This chain uses TRBV4-3 with TRBJ2-7, with 11 bases that match TRBD2. The CDR3 sequence is 17 residues long. The ends lost 4 bases at V and 3 bases at J; junction bases unmatched: 11. Germline V CDR1 and CDR2: LGHNA, YSLEER.

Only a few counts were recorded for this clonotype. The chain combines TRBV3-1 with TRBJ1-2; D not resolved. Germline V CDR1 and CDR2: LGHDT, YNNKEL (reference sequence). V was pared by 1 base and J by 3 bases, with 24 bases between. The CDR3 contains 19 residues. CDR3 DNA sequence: TGTGCCAGCAGCCAAGCCGCGGGGTCTAATTGGGTGTCGGACTATGGCTACACCTTC. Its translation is CASSQAAGSNWVSDYGYTF. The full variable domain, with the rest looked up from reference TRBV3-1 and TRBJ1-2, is DTAVSQTPKYLVTQMGNDKSIKCEQNLGHDTMYWYKQDSKKFLKIMFSYNNKELIINETVPNRFSPKSPDKAHLNLHINSLELGDSAVYFCASSQAAGSNWVSDYGYTFGSGTRLTVV.

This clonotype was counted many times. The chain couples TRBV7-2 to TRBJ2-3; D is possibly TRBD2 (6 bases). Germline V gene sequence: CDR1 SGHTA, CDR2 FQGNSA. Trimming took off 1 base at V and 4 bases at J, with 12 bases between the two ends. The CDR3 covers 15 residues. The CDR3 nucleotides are TGTGCCAGCAGCTTAGAGGCACCTAGCGCAGATACGCAGTATTTT. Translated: CASSLEAPSADTQYF.

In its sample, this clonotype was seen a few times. This CDR3 reads CASRQGVVAEAFF. CDR3 in DNA: TGTGCCAGCAGGCAGGGGGTCGTCGCTGAAGCTTTCTTT. The chain has TRBV2 and TRBJ1-1, with 7 positions matching TRBD1. V dropped 6 bases and J dropped 6; count of bases not matched to a gene: 7. This CDR3 has 13 amino acids. The germline CDR1 and CDR2 sequences are SNHLY and FYNNEI.

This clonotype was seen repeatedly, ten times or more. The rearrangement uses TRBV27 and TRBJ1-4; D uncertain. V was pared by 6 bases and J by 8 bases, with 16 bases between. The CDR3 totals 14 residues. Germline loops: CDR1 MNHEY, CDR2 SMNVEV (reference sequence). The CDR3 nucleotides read TGTGCCAGCAGATCAAGGGTAATCCCCGAAAAACTGTTTTTT. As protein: CASRSRVIPEKLFF.

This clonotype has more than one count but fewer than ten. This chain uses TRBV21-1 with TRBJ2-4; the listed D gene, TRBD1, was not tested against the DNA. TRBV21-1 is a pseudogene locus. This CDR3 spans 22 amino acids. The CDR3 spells CASSSGPATGRIIVLAKNIQYF. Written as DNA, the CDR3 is TGTGCCAGCAGCTCGGGGCCTGCGACAGGGCGCATTATTGTATTAGCCAAAAACATTCAGTACTTC.

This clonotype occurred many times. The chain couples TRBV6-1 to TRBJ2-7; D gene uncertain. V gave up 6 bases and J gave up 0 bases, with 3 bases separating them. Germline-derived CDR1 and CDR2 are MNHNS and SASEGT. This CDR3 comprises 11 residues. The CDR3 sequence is CASRYSYEQYF. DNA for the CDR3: TGTGCCAGCAGGTACTCCTACGAGCAGTACTTC.